One and the same sample provided the 8 T cell receptor beta chains below, sequenced in a study of shared clonotypes between healthy human individuals. The assay was immunoSEQ multiplex PCR, and TCRdb's table has in-frame clones only and misses some. Of under 2,000,000 clones listed, approximately 94% are singletons. Naive CD8 populations comprised CD45RO-negative cells positively selected for CCR7, excluding terminally differentiated effector memory CD45RA+ cells. Sequencing used naive CD8+ T cells sorted from blood. These receptors came from a young man in good health.

The chain couples TRBV7-9 to TRBJ1-1; no reliable D call. The germline V gene encodes CDR1 SEHNR and CDR2 FQNEAQ (reference sequence). The CDR3 totals 15 residues. V was cut by 5 bases and J by 5 bases, with 18 bases left in between. The CDR3 DNA follows: TGTGCCAGCAGCCTAGGCCTCGGGGTGTGGACTGAAGCTTTCTTT. Residues: CASSLGLGVWTEAFF. The full variable domain, rest sourced from reference TRBV7-9 and TRBJ1-1, is DTGVSQNPRHKITKRGQNVTFRCDPISEHNRLYWYRQTLGQGPEFLTYFQNEAQLEKSRLLSDRFSAERPKGSFSTLEIQRTEQGDSAMYLCASSLGLGVWTEAFFGQGTRLTVV.

The V and J genes are TRBV6-6 and TRBJ2-5; no reliable D call. In germline, CDR1 is MNHNY, CDR2 SVGAGI (reference sequence). The CDR3 is 12 amino acids. V was pared by 5 bases and J by 5 bases, with 9 bases between. The CDR3 spells CASSPWFETQYF. In DNA, the CDR3 is TGTGCCAGCAGTCCCTGGTTCGAGACCCAGTACTTC.

The genes are TRBV29-1 and TRBJ1-1; D is uncertain. Germline V gives CDR1 SQVTM, CDR2 ANQGSEA. This CDR3 contains 11 residues. V was clipped by 6 bases and J by 4 bases, with 9 bases between them. The CDR3: CSVTLVTEAFF. CDR3 sequence (DNA): TGCAGCGTCACCCTCGTCACTGAAGCTTTCTTT.

This chain uses TRBV28 with TRBJ2-2, with TRBD2 matching over 11 bases. The V and J ends lost 5 bases and 3 bases, in that order; junction bases with no gene match: 5. This CDR3 is built from 16 residues. Germline values: CDR1 MDHEN, CDR2 SYDVKM. In DNA form, the CDR3 reads TGTGCCAGCAGTAGGGGACTAGCGGTTTACACCGGGGAGCTGTTTTTT. Translating gives CASSRGLAVYTGELFF.

V is TRBV28 and J is TRBJ2-1; 9 bases are a match to TRBD1. With 8 bases clipped from V and 8 bases from J, the junction kept 10 bases outside the gene matches. The CDR3 covers 14 residues. Germline V gene lookup returns CDR1 MDHEN and CDR2 SYDVKM. The chain's CDR3 is CASRGTGIPHEQFF. The CDR3 nucleotides read TGTGCCAGCCGTGGGACAGGGATCCCCCATGAGCAGTTCTTC.

The rearrangement joins TRBV18 to TRBJ2-3; 10 bases fit TRBD1. The CDR3 has 17 residues. V lost 0 bases and J lost 5; bases outside the gene matches: 8. CDR1 is KGHSH, CDR2 LQKENI, per germline. The CDR3 sequence: CASSPPWGQGTGDTQYF. The CDR3 nucleotides are TGTGCCAGCTCACCACCGTGGGGACAGGGGACGGGAGATACGCAGTATTTT.

The chain uses TRBV29-1 and TRBJ1-2; D gene ambiguous. The CDR3 totals 13 residues. Germline V CDR1 and CDR2: SQVTM, ANQGSEA. V lost 3 bases and J 6 bases, leaving 14 bases between the germline ends. The CDR3 bases are TGCAGCGTTGACTCGGGTCTTTCCCATGGCTACACCTTC. It is translated as CSVDSGLSHGYTF. The full variable domain, in which reference TRBV29-1 and TRBJ1-2 provide the parts outside the CDR3, is SAVISQKPSRDICQRGTSLTIQCQVDSQVTMMFWYRQQPGQSLTLIATANQGSEATYESGFVIDKFPISRPNLTFSTLTVSNMSPEDSSIYLCSVDSGLSHGYTFGSGTRLTVV.

For this clone: Different DNA sequences within this sample yield the same CDR3. The chain joins TRBV5-1 to TRBJ2-1, with D perhaps matching TRBD2 (5 bases). Germline V gene data show CDR1 as SGHRS and CDR2 as YFSETQ. Between the trimmed V and J ends, which lost 0 bases and 7 bases, there was a span of 8 bases. The CDR3 has 13 residues. The CDR3 region is CASSLAPGNEQFF. CDR3 coding DNA: TGCGCCAGCAGCTTGGCCCCGGGGAATGAGCAGTTCTTC.